These T cell receptor beta chains were read from a single sample in a study of blood T cell repertoires in COVID-19. Only in-frame clones appear in the TCRdb table, and some are missing; sequencing was by immunoSEQ multiplex PCR. This table has a few hundred thousand clones, roughly 83% appearing once. Specimen: PBMCs or T cells enriched from blood (not recorded which). The receptors originated from a woman in her forties with acute COVID-19. CDR3s include the opening cysteine and the closing phenylalanine or tryptophan. The order of the fields is J gene, V gene, CDR3 protein.

>TRBJ1-6|TRBV4-1
CASSQGQGAIYNSPLHF
>TRBJ2-6|TRBV27
CASSLRDRLAGANVLTF
>TRBJ2-3|TRBV24-1
CATSEGTGTDTQYF
>TRBJ2-7|TRBV6-2/TRBV6-3
CASSYETRGPYEQYF
>TRBJ2-6|TRBV19
CASSLFSQGANVLTF
>TRBJ2-2|TRBV7-9
CASSLFPTPNTGELFF
>TRBJ2-2|TRBV7-2
CASSFMALTGELFF
>TRBJ2-7|TRBV19
CASRPSGNSYEQYF
>TRBJ1-6|TRBV11-2
CASSPYGGAEAPLHF
>TRBJ2-7|TRBV30
CAWRVGHEQYF
>TRBJ2-3|TRBV9
CASSTRTSGERDTQYF
>TRBJ2-7|TRBV7-6
CASSPRRGGSPLGEEQYF
>TRBJ2-3|TRBV2
CASSGAAGGNSDTQYF
>TRBJ1-1|TRBV3-1/TRBV3-2
CASSQEQVSEAFF
>TRBJ2-1|TRBV12-3/TRBV12-4
CASGTGGFYEQFF
>TRBJ1-5|TRBV3-1/TRBV3-2
CASSPRQGPNQSQHF
>TRBJ2-7|TRBV2
CASSSTSGGVYEQYF
>TRBJ2-7|TRBV30
CAWGRAGGLYEQYF
>TRBJ1-2|TRBV14
CASSPWDRADDGYTF
>TRBJ2-1|TRBV9
CASSVQGYSYNEQFF
>TRBJ2-6|TRBV28
CASRGTVGSGANVLTF
>TRBJ1-1|TRBV4-1
CASRQGQMNTEAFF
>TRBJ1-4|TRBV5-1
CASSSAEVSTNEKLFF
>TRBJ1-1|TRBV5-1
CASSIQQGGLTEAFF
>TRBJ2-1|TRBV3-1/TRBV3-2
CASSPSQGGNEQFF
>TRBJ2-7|TRBV9
CASSGGTSGYHEQYF
>TRBJ1-2|TRBV5-5
CASSFSNYGYTF
>TRBJ1-2|TRBV6-6
CASSPRDRSNYGYTF
>TRBJ1-2|TRBV3-1/TRBV3-2
CASSPGTGQYGYTF
>TRBJ2-7|TRBV11-2
CASSVGTNYEQYF
>TRBJ2-4|TRBV24-1
CATSDPGTVLQYF
>TRBJ2-1|TRBV6-1
CASSEYSGGPYNEQFF
>TRBJ2-1|TRBV11-3
CASSLGSGTSGGSSYNEQFF
>TRBJ1-4|TRBV29-1
CSVQQGVLLGEKLFF
>TRBJ2-7|TRBV13
CASSAGTQHYEQYF
>TRBJ1-2|TRBV28
CASNRQGAYYGYTF
>TRBJ2-3|TRBV6-4
CASGAGHTDTQYF
>TRBJ1-1|TRBV15
CATSRARGGEAFF
>TRBJ1-1|TRBV27
CASSPPRTRDTEAFF
>TRBJ1-5|TRBV6-2/TRBV6-3
CASSRPRGSNQPQHF
>TRBJ1-1|TRBV4-1
CASSQQAVRNTEAFF
>TRBJ1-5|TRBV2
CASRPTGKGSNQPQHF
>TRBJ2-5|TRBV3-1/TRBV3-2
CASSRTGTEQETQYF
>TRBJ2-7|TRBV19
CASKAGEDYEQYF
>TRBJ2-2|TRBV2
CASSDLVFPAPGELFF
>TRBJ1-1|TRBV19
CASSYTRNTEAFF
>TRBJ1-5|TRBV18
CASSGGRAGQPQHF